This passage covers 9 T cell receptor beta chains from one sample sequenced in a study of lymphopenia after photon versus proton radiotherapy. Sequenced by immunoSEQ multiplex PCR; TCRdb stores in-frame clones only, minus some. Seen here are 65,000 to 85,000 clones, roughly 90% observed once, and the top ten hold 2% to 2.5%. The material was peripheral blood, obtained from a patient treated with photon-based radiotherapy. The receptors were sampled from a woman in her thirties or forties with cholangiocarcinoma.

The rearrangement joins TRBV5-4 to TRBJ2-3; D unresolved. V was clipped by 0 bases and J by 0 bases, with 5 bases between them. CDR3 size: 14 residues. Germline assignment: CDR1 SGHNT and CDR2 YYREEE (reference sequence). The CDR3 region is CASSLVGSTDTQYF. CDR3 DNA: TGTGCCAGCAGCTTGGTCGGGAGCACAGATACGCAGTATTTT. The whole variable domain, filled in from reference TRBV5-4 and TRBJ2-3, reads ETGVTQSPTHLIKTRGQQVTLRCSSQSGHNTVSWYQQALGQGPQFIFQYYREEENGRGNFPPRFSGLQFPNYSSELNVNALELDDSALYLCASSLVGSTDTQYFGPGTRLTVL.

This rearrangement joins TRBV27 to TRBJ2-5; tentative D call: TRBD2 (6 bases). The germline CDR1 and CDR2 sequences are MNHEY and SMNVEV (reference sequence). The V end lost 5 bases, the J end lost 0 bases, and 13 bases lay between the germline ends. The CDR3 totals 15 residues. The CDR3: CASSGRDGDQETQYF. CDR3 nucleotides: TGTGCCAGCAGTGGGCGGGACGGCGACCAAGAGACCCAGTACTTC.

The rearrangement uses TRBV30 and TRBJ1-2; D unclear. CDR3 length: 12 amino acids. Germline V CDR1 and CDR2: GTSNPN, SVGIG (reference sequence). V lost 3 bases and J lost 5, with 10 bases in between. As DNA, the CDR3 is TGTGCCTGGAGCGCACGTTCATATGGCTACACCTTC. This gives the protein CAWSARSYGYTF.

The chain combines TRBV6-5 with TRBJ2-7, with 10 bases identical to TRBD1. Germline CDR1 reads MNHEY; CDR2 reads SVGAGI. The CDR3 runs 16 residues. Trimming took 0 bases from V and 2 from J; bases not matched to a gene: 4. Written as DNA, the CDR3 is TGTGCCAGCAGTTACTCGGGACAGGGGAACACCTACGAGCAGTACTTC. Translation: CASSYSGQGNTYEQYF.

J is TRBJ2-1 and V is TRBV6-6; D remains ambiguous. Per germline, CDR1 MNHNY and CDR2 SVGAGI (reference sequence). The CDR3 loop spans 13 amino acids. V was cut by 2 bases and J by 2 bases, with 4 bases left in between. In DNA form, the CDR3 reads TGTGCCAGCAGTTACAGGGCCTACAATGAGCAGTTCTTC. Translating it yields CASSYRAYNEQFF.

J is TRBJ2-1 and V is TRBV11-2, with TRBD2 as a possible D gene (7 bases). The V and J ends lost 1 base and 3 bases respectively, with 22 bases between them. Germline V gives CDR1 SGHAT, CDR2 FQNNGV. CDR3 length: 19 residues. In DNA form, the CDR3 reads TGTGCCAGCAGCTTAGTAGTGGGGACTCCGGGGGGCGGCTACAATGAGCAGTTCTTC. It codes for CASSLVVGTPGGGYNEQFF.

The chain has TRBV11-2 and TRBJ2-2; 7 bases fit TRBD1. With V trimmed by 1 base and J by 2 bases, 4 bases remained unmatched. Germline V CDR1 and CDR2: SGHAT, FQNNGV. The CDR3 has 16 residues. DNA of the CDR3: TGTGCCAGCAGCTTAGTGACAGGGAGAAACACCGGGGAGCTGTTTTTT. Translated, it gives CASSLVTGRNTGELFF.

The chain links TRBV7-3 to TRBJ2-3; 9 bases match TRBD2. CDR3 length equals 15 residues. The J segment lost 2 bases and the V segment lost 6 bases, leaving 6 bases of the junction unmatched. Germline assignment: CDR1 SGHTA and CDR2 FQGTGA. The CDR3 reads CASSLAGAITDTQYF. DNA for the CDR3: TGTGCCAGCAGTTTAGCGGGGGCAATCACAGATACGCAGTATTTT.

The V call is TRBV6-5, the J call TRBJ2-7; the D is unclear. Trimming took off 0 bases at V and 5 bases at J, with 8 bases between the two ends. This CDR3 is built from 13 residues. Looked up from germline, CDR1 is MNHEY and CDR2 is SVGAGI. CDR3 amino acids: CASSYSGENEQYF. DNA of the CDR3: TGTGCCAGCAGTTACTCTGGGGAAAACGAGCAGTACTTC.